The 6 T cell receptor beta chains given below trace back to one sample, sequenced in a study of shared clonotypes between healthy human individuals. The method was immunoSEQ multiplex PCR; TCRdb's version includes in-frame clones alone and lacks a portion of them. Of roughly 1,100,000 clones listed, about 74% were seen once; the top ten hold over 1.3%. Source material: memory CD4+ T cells sorted from blood. Subset meaning: CD45RA-negative fraction. The receptor set was obtained from a man between 18 and 29 years old in good health.

This clone has at least ten counts. The chain employs TRBV2 and TRBJ2-3; D ambiguous. The CDR3 is 14 amino acids. Germline V gives CDR1 SNHLY, CDR2 FYNNEI. Trimming left V 4 bases short and J 0 bases short, with 8 bases between. The CDR3 spells CASSGTYSTDTQYF. CDR3 DNA: TGTGCCAGCAGTGGCACCTATAGCACAGATACGCAGTATTTT. Looking up the rest from reference TRBV2 and TRBJ2-3 gives the full variable domain: EPEVTQTPSHQVTQMGQEVILRCVPISNHLYFYWYRQILGQKVEFLVSFYNNEISEKSEIFDDQFSVERPDGSNFTLKIRSTKLEDSAMYFCASSGTYSTDTQYFGPGTRLTVL.

This chain joins TRBV5-1 and TRBJ1-4; possibly TRBD1 for D (5 bases). The CDR3 runs to 16 residues. Germline V gene lookup returns CDR1 SGHRS and CDR2 YFSETQ. V was pared by 0 bases and J by 7 bases, with 16 bases between. The DNA of the CDR3 is TGCGCCAGCAGCTTGGCGCAGGGAGGTGCTGGTGAAAAACTGTTTTTT. Amino acid sequence: CASSLAQGGAGEKLFF.

This clone was counted a few times. The gene calls are TRBV5-6 and TRBJ2-7; a weak D match, TRBD2 (7 bases). The ends were cut back, 5 bases at V and 0 bases at J, with 21 bases in the middle. This CDR3 is built from 17 residues. The germline CDR1 and CDR2 sequences are SGHDT and YYEEEE. In DNA, the CDR3 is TGTGCCAGCAGTCGTCGAAGTGAGCGGGACACCTCCTACGAGCAGTACTTC. It yields the protein CASSRRSERDTSYEQYF.

The rearrangement uses TRBV5-4 and TRBJ1-2; tentative D call: TRBD1 (6 bases). This CDR3 comprises 15 residues. The V and J ends lost 0 bases and 4 bases respectively, with 13 bases between them. Germline V gene sequence: CDR1 SGHNT, CDR2 YYREEE (reference sequence). The CDR3 region is CASSLATGSFYGYTF. CDR3 sequence (DNA): TGTGCCAGCAGCTTGGCCACAGGGTCTTTCTATGGCTACACCTTC. Full variable domain (rest looked up from reference TRBV5-4 and TRBJ1-2): ETGVTQSPTHLIKTRGQQVTLRCSSQSGHNTVSWYQQALGQGPQFIFQYYREEENGRGNFPPRFSGLQFPNYSSELNVNALELDDSALYLCASSLATGSFYGYTFGSGTRLTVV.

This rearrangement joins TRBV30 to TRBJ2-7; D is possibly TRBD2 (5 bases). Per germline, CDR1 GTSNPN and CDR2 SVGIG (reference sequence). This CDR3 spans 14 amino acids. Trimming stripped 0 bases from V and 1 base from J, with 10 bases between. The CDR3 loop reads CAWSVRRQSYEQYF. Here the CDR3 DNA reads TGTGCCTGGAGTGTACGGAGGCAGTCCTACGAGCAGTACTTC.

The CDR3 DNA reads as TGCGCCAGCAGCTCGCGCGTTTGGACAAGTGGTGAGCAGTTCTTC. This codes for CASSSRVWTSGEQFF. This chain connects TRBV5-1 to TRBJ2-1; tentative D call: TRBD1 (5 bases). V shed 3 bases and J shed 9 bases, with 19 bases lying between them. Germline values: CDR1 SGHRS, CDR2 YFSETQ. The CDR3 covers 15 residues.